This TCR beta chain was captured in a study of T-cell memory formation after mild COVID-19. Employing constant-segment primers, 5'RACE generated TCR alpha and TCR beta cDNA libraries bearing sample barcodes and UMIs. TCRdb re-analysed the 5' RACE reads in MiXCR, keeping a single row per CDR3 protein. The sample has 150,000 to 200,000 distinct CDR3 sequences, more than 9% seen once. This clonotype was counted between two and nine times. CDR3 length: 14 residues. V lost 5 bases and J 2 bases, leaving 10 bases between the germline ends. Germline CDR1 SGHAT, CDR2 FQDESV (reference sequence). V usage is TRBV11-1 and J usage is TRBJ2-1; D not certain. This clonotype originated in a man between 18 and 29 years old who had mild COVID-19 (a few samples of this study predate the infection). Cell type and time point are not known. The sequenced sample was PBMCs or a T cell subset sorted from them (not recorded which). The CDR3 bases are TGTGCCAGCAGCCCCAGTGGACCCTACAATGAGCAGTTCTTC. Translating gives CASSPSGPYNEQFF.